This T cell receptor beta chain was obtained from a study of PD-1 blockade in classical Hodgkin lymphoma. Study background: On a schedule of every 2 weeks, patients received nivolumab 3 mg/kg intravenously. Study-wide findings and caveats: Whereas CD4+ TCR diversity had risen significantly by C4D1, CD8+ TCR diversity had not. Still unresolved is the cause of the repertoire differences, which may be disease activity or prior therapy.

Noted time point: cycle 4 day 1 (C4D1), after less than 7 weeks of nivolumab. No patient escaped relapse after autologous stem cell transplantation, and brentuximab vedotin exposure varied. Using magnetic negative selection, the CD4+ T cells were separated out of thawed PBMCs. Progressive disease, partial response or complete response was each patient's best response. A single count supports this clone. Antigen unknown. Only in-frame clones appear in the TCRdb table, and some are missing; sequencing was by immunoSEQ multiplex PCR. This sample carries 9,000 to 13,000 clones, about 74% of them seen once, and the ten largest clones take 3.3%. There are 15 residues in the CDR3. Germline values: CDR1 MNHEY, CDR2 SVGAGI. With V trimmed by 2 bases and J by 3 bases, 5 bases remained unmatched.

The chain is built from TRBV6-5 and TRBJ1-1; 8 nucleotides line up with TRBD1. The clonotype was recovered from a human donor with classical Hodgkin lymphoma. The material sequenced was CD4+ T cells from blood, taken before the fourth cycle of nivolumab. CDR3 protein: CASSYPDRADTEAFF. DNA for the CDR3: TGTGCCAGCAGTTACCCGGACAGGGCGGACACTGAAGCTTTCTTT.